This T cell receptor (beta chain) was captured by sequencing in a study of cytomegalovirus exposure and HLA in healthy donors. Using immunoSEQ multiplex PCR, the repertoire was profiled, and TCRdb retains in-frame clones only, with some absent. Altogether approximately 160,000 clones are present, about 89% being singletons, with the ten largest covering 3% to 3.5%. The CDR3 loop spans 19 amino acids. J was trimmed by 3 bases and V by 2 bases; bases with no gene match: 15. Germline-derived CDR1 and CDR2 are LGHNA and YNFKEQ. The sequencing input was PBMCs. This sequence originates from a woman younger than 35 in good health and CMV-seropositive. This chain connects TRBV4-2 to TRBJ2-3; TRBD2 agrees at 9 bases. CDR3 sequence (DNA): TGTGCCAGCAGCCAAACGAGAATTAATAGCGGGAGAGGAACAGATACGCAGTATTTT. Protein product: CASSQTRINSGRGTDTQYF.